The present T cell receptor beta chain was sequenced within a study of T cells in Graves' hyperthyroidism and ophthalmopathy. Study-wide points: Blood samples included most of the expanded thyroid clonotypes exceeding 0.001.

In this sample, this clonotype turned up many times. What it binds is not known. Authors of the study amplified TCR beta CDR3 regions from RNA transcripts. HTBI primers were used for first-round RT-PCR of the TCR CDR3. TCRdb fed the multiplex PCR reads into MiXCR, producing one record per CDR3 protein. The sample consists of around 700,000 distinct CDR3 sequences, approximately 18% of them appearing once. The source material was blood. This receptor was obtained from a woman between 50 and 59 years old with Graves' hyperthyroidism that later progressed to Graves' ophthalmopathy.

This CDR3 is CASSPDRGKETQYF. Written as DNA, the CDR3 is TGTGCCAGCAGCCCGGACAGGGGGAAAGAGACCCAGTACTTC. V usage is TRBV7-9 and J usage is TRBJ2-5, with 10 bases lining up with TRBD1. Germline V gives CDR1 SEHNR, CDR2 FQNEAQ (reference sequence). Trimming took 5 bases from V and 3 from J; bases not matched to a gene: 3. CDR3 length equals 14 residues.